This T cell receptor (beta chain) stems from a study of cytomegalovirus exposure and HLA in healthy donors. Whole-study findings and limits: The study assumed roughly uniform donor sequencing depth for presence/absence analyses.

Notes on this clone: The antigen remains undetermined.

PCR amplification relied on 60 Vbeta primers (plus 13 Jbeta primers). Sequencing used immunoSEQ multiplex PCR; TCRdb keeps in-frame clones, though not all of them. The sample consists of some 150,000 clones, roughly 85% of them appearing once. The ends were cut back, 5 bases at V and 4 bases at J, with 9 bases in the middle. This CDR3 has 12 amino acids. Germline CDR1 LNHDA, CDR2 SQIVND (reference sequence). The V call is TRBV19, the J call TRBJ2-7; D is uncertain. This clonotype was sampled from a man between 35 and 55 years old in good health and CMV-seropositive. The sample taken for sequencing was PBMCs. The CDR3 DNA is TGTGCCAGTAGTCCGACACCTTACGAGCAGTACTTC. Protein sequence: CASSPTPYEQYF. The full variable domain, rest sourced from reference TRBV19 and TRBJ2-7, is DGGITQSPKYLFRKEGQNVTLSCEQNLNHDAMYWYRQDPGQGLRLIYYSQIVNDFQKGDIAEGYSVSREKKESFPLTVTSAQKNPTAFYLCASSPTPYEQYFGPGTRLTVT.